Each of the 13 T cell receptor beta chains below was sequenced from the same sample in a study of spatial heterogeneity in lung cancer. Whole-study results and caveats: It was found that expanded intratumoral alpha and beta TCR counts tracked tumor mutation counts.

For these receptors, no antigen is known. One entry per CDR3 protein, called by TCRdb with MiXCR from the 5' RACE reads. The sample consists of about 3,900 distinct CDR3 sequences, about 4% of them appearing once. Documented time point: sample taken at primary tumor resection. The specimen was lung tumor tissue, collected at surgery. The receptors were gathered from a male donor with early-stage non-small cell lung cancer.

This clonotype was recorded many times. This chain connects TRBV5-5 to TRBJ2-3; no definite D call. Germline V CDR1 and CDR2: SGHKS, YYEKEE (reference sequence). The CDR3 is 15 residues long. The germline V and J ends were trimmed by 4 bases and 1 base, with 13 bases remaining between them. CDR3 DNA: TGTGCCAGCAGCGATTCTGAGTACCGCACAGATACGCAGTATTTT. Translated, it gives CASSDSEYRTDTQYF.

This clonotype is labeled medium-sized. This sequence joins TRBV6-1 and TRBJ2-3, with D maybe TRBD1 (5 bases). Trimming removed 3 bases at V and 4 bases at J, with 11 bases between. CDR3 size: 14 residues. Looked up from germline, CDR1 is MNHNS and CDR2 is SASEGT. The CDR3 DNA is TGTGCCAGCAGTGATCAGGGTAGGGCAGATACGCAGTATTTT. It specifies CASSDQGRADTQYF.

This clonotype has a count of ten or more. V gene TRBV4-2 combines with J gene TRBJ1-5; tentatively, D is TRBD1 (6 bases). The CDR3 contains 19 residues. With 1 base removed from V and 0 bases from J, the gap between germline ends came to 19 bases. Germline V CDR1 and CDR2: LGHNA, YNFKEQ. The CDR3 is CASSQGGGRIDYSNQPQHF. Here the CDR3 DNA reads TGTGCCAGCAGCCAAGGAGGGGGACGGATTGATTATAGCAATCAGCCCCAGCATTTT.

This clonotype was seen a few times. V usage is TRBV18 and J usage is TRBJ2-1; D might be TRBD2 (5 bases). Germline CDR1 KGHSH, CDR2 LQKENI. This CDR3 comprises 15 residues. Between the trimmed V and J ends, which lost 3 bases and 12 bases, there was a span of 21 bases. The CDR3 bases are TGTGCCAGCTCACCTCTGTATGGGAGCCTCTCGGGGCAGTTCTTC. This sequence encodes CASSPLYGSLSGQFF. Together with reference TRBV18 and TRBJ2-1, the CDR3 gives the full variable domain: NAGVMQNPRHLVRRRGQEARLRCSPMKGHSHVYWYRQLPEEGLKFMVYLQKENIIDESGMPKERFSAEFPKEGPSILRIQQVVRGDSAAYFCASSPLYGSLSGQFFGPGTRLTVL.

In its sample, this clonotype is medium-sized (0.01 to 0.1%). The chain joins TRBV6-2 or TRBV6-3 to TRBJ2-7; TRBD2 aligns across 11 bases. Germline loops: CDR1 MNHEY, CDR2 SVGEGT. The CDR3 has 13 residues. V lost 5 bases, J lost 6 bases, and 3 bases stayed unmatched. The CDR3 DNA sequence: TGTGCCAGCAGTCTTAGCGGGAGGGGCGAGCAGTACGTC. It yields the protein CASSLSGRGEQYV.

At least ten counts were recorded for this clonotype. The chain carries TRBV10-3 and TRBJ2-2, with 8 bases lining up with TRBD1. J gave up 1 base and V 4 bases, and 5 bases lay outside the gene matches. CDR3 length: 16 amino acids. CDR1 and CDR2 from the germline V gene are ENHRY and SYGVKD. CDR3: CAISGRQGKNTGELFF. For the CDR3, the DNA is TGTGCCATCAGTGGGAGACAGGGGAAGAACACCGGGGAGCTGTTTTTT.

In this sample, this clonotype turned up many times. This chain links TRBV5-5 with TRBJ1-1; D gene uncertain. The CDR3 is 13 amino acids. CDR1 and CDR2 (germline): SGHKS, YYEKEE (reference sequence). Trimming pared 3 bases from V and 1 base from J, leaving 7 bases between. The CDR3 is CASSWSQNTEAFF. The CDR3 DNA follows: TGTGCCAGCAGCTGGAGCCAGAACACTGAAGCTTTCTTT. Together with reference TRBV5-5 and TRBJ1-1, the CDR3 gives the full variable domain: DAGVTQSPTHLIKTRGQQVTLRCSPISGHKSVSWYQQVLGQGPQFIFQYYEKEERGRGNFPDRFSARQFPNYSSELNVNALLLGDSALYLCASSWSQNTEAFFGQGTRLTVV.

This clonotype counts as medium-sized. The genes are TRBV7-2 and TRBJ2-6; possibly TRBD1 for D (5 bases). The V end was cut by 6 bases, the J end by 4 bases, with 10 bases between. The length of the CDR3 is 14 residues. Germline loops: CDR1 SGHTA, CDR2 FQGNSA. The CDR3, as DNA: TGTGCCAGCAGTAAGGGGCCCGGGGCCAACGTCCTGACTTTC. Translating it yields CASSKGPGANVLTF.

This clonotype is medium-sized (0.01 to 0.1%) by share. The V gene is TRBV20-1, the J gene TRBJ2-4; D might be TRBD1 or TRBD2, each matching 5 bases. The CDR3 totals 14 residues. V was cut by 5 bases and J by 11 bases, with 22 bases left in between. CDR1 DFQATT and CDR2 SNEGSKA come from the germline V gene (reference sequence). The CDR3, as DNA: TGCAGTGCTGAGCACGGGGATGGGACCTCCGTTCAGTACTTC. Its protein is CSAEHGDGTSVQYF.

This clonotype is categorized as medium-sized. The chain carries TRBV14 and TRBJ2-7; D unclear. CDR3 length equals 14 residues. Germline assignment: CDR1 SGHDN and CDR2 FVKESK. V was trimmed by 4 bases and J by 6 bases, leaving 16 bases between them. CDR3 in amino acids: CASSPPTRRVEQYV. In DNA form, the CDR3 reads TGTGCCAGCAGCCCCCCGACCAGACGGGTCGAGCAGTACGTC.

The table lists this clonotype with many counts. The CDR3 here is CSAGTSGTDTQYF. The CDR3 DNA sequence: TGCAGTGCTGGGACTAGCGGGACAGATACGCAGTATTTT. V is TRBV20-1 and J is TRBJ2-3, with 12 bases fitting TRBD2. Germline V CDR1 and CDR2: DFQATT, SNEGSKA (reference sequence). V lost 5 bases and J lost 3; bases outside the gene matches: 0. The length of the CDR3 is 13 residues.

By its share, this clonotype is medium-sized. The V gene is TRBV5-4, the J gene TRBJ2-5; TRBD2 aligns across 15 bases. Germline V gene lookup returns CDR1 SGHNT and CDR2 YYREEE (reference sequence). The V segment lost 0 bases and the J segment 6 bases; nucleotides outside the gene matches: 3. The CDR3 spans 16 residues. CDR3 sequence: CASSLGTSGGAKTQYF. The CDR3, as DNA: TGTGCCAGCAGCTTGGGGACTAGCGGGGGGGCGAAGACCCAGTACTTC.

This clonotype was seen at least ten times. The chain is built from TRBV5-6 and TRBJ2-7; D is tentatively TRBD1 or TRBD2 (5 bases each). The germline V gene has CDR1 SGHDT and CDR2 YYEEEE. The CDR3 covers 15 residues. The ends were cut back, 4 bases at V and 5 bases at J, with 19 bases in the middle. In DNA, the CDR3 is TGTGCCAGCAGCCCGGTGGGGGAGAGGTCCCACGAGCAGTACGTC. Translation: CASSPVGERSHEQYV.